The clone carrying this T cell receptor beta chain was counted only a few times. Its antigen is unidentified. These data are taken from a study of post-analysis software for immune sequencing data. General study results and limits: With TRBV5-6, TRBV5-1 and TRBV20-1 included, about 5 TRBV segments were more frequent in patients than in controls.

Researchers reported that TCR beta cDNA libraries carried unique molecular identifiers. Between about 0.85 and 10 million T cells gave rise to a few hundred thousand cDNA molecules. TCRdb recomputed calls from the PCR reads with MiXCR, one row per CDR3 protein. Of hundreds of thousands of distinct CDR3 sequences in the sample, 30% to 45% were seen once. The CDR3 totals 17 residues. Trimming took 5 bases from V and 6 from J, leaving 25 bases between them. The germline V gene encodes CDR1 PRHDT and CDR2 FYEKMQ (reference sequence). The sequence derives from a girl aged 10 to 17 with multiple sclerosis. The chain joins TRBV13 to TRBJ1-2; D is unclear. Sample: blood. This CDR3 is CASSPSGGGWLGNGYTF. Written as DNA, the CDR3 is TGTGCCAGCAGCCCATCGGGCGGCGGCTGGCTCGGTAATGGCTACACCTTC.